This TCR beta chain came from a study of blood T cells in healthy people across ages. Study-level results: The study found more naive CD4+ cells and higher diversity in long-lived than aged donors. Older individuals had lower TCR beta diversity per million T cells (the decline was roughly linear).

This clonotype was counted a few times. Antigen: not known. Combining a sample-barcoded 5' primer with a J-beta primer mix, a second PCR ran for about 7 to 11 cycles. Each TCR beta cDNA got a 12-nucleotide random molecular identifier. Via MiXCR, TCRdb re-called the 5' RACE reads, giving one row per CDR3 protein. Among some 1.5 million distinct CDR3 sequences, roughly 30% were seen once, and the ten largest hold roughly 8.2%. This CDR3 is built from 13 residues. Germline-derived CDR1 and CDR2 are SEHNR and FQNEAQ (reference sequence). V was cut by 8 bases and J by 6 bases, with 14 bases left in between.

The receptor was isolated from a woman in her 30s in good health. The sample consisted of blood. The genes are TRBV7-9 and TRBJ2-1; D is possibly TRBD2 (7 bases). Here the CDR3 reads CASGGARGNEQFF. The CDR3 coding sequence is TGTGCCAGCGGGGGGGCGCGAGGCAATGAGCAGTTCTTC.